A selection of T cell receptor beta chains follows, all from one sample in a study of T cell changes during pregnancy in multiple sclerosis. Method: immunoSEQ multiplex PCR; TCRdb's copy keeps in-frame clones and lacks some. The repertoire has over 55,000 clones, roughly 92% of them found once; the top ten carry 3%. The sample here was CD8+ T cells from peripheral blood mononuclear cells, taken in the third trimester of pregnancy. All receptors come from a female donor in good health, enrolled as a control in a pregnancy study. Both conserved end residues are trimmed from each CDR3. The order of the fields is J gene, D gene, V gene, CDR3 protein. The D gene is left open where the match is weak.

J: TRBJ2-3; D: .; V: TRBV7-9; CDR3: ASSPTGELKSSTDTQY
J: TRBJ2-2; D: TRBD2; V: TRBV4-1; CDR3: ASSPRLAGTTGELF
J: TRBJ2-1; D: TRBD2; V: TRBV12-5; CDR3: ASGLVRGRAVPLF
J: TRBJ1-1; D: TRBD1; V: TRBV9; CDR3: ASSGNADRAIGAEAF
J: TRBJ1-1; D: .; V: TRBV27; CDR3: ASSSGNTEAF
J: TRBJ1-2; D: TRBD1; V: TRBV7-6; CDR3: ASSPGTGFDYGYT
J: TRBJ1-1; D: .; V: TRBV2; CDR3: ASRPTTALNTEAF
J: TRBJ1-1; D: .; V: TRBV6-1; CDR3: ASHHLSGRTEAF
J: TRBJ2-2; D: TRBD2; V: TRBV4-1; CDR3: ASSHTSGGASGELF
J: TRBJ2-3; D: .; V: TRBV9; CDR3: ASRPTSTDTQY
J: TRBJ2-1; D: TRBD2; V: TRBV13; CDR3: ASSLGLAGGVEQF
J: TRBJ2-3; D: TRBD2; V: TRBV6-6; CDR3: ASTSSGGAGTDTQY
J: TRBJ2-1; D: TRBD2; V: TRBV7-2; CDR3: ASSLASGGEEQF
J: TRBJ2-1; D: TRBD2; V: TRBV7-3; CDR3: ASSLTSGGTNEQF
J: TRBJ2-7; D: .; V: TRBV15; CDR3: ATSQDNSYEQY
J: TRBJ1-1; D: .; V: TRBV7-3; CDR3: ASSLLGGGTEAF
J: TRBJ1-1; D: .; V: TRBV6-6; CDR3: ASSRDSGSEAF